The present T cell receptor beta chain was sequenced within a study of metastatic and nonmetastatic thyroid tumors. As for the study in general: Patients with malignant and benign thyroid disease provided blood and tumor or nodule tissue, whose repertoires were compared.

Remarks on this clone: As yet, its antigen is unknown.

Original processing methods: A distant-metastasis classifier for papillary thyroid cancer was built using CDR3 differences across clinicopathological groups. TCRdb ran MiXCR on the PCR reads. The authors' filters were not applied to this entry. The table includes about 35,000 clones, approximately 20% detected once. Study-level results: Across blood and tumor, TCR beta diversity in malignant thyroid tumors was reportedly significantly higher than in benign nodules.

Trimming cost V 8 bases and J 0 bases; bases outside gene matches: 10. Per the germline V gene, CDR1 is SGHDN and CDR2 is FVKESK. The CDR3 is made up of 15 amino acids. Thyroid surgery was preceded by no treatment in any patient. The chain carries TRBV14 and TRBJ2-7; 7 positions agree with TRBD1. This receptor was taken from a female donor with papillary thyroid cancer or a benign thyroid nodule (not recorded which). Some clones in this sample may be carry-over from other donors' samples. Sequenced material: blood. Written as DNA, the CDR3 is TGTGCCAGCCGCTGCACAGGGGCCAGCTCCTACGAGCAGTACTTC. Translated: CASRCTGASSYEQYF.